The clone carrying this T cell receptor beta chain was seen a few times. What it binds is not known. At one boundary the junction diverges from the germline segment, which might be a read error. This entry belongs to a study of post-analysis software for immune sequencing data. Study in general: Disease courses included relapsing-remitting, secondary progressive and progressive-relapsing multiple sclerosis. Study observations and caveats: Significantly lower normalized Chao1 diversity was seen in multiple sclerosis patients than in controls. By F measure, strong co-clustering occurred among samples prepared in the same batch. The five TRBV segments detected at higher frequency in patients than in controls included TRBV5-6, TRBV5-1 and TRBV20-1.

This CDR3 has 16 amino acids. Germline V gene lookup returns CDR1 MNHNS and CDR2 SASEGT. Libraries were made from TCR beta cDNA, and they carried unique molecular identifiers. Hundreds of thousands of cDNA molecules came from around 1 to 9.1 million T cells. TCRdb recomputed calls from the PCR reads with MiXCR, one row per CDR3 protein. Of about 570,000 distinct CDR3 sequences in the sample, approximately 34% were seen once. The chain recombines TRBV6-1 with TRBJ2-3; D unclear. Sequencing input: blood. The TCR originated in a girl aged 2-17 years with multiple sclerosis. The CDR3 protein is CASSQAGSLSTDTQYF. CDR3 in DNA: TGTGCCAGCAGTCAAGCCGGCAGCCTGAGCACAGATACGCAGTATTTT.